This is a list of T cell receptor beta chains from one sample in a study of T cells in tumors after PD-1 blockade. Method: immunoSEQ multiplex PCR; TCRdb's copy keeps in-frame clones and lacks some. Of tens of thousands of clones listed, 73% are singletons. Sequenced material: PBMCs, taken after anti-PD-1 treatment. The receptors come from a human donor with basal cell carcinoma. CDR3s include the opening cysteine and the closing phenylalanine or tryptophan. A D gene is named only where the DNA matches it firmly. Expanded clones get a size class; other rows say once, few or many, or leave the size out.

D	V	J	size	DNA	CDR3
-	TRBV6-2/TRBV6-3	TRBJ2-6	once	TGTGCCAGCAGTTACTCCTCCCAAAGGTCTGGGGCCAACGTCCTGACTTTC	CASSYSSQRSGANVLTF
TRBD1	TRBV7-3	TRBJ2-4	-	TGTGCCAGCAGCCTTCGACAGGGCACCCCTCAGTACTTC	CASSLRQGTPQYF
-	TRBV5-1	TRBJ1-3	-	TGCGCCAGCAGCCCGGCGGCGGGTAGCTCTGGAAACACCATATATTTT	CASSPAAGSSGNTIYF
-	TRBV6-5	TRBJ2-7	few	TGTGCCAGCAGTTACTCGGAATACTACGAGCAGTACTTC	CASSYSEYYEQYF
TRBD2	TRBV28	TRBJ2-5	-	TGTGCCTGCTGTTGGCCGGGGGGCGGGGGGGAGGAGACCCAGTACTTC	CACCWPGGGGEETQYF
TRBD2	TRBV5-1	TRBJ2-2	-	TGCGCCAGCAGCCAGCGGGGGGGCCAAGCGCTTAACACCGGGGAGCTGTTTTTT	CASSQRGGQALNTGELFF
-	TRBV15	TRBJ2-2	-	TGTGCCACCCGAGGGAACACCGGGGAGCTGTTTTTT	CATRGNTGELFF
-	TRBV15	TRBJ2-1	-	TGTGCCACCAGCAGAGTCGTAGTTGGTATGGTCAATGAGCAGTTCTTC	CATSRVVVGMVNEQFF
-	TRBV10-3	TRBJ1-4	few	TGTGCCATCAGTGAGTCCGGCAGGGGTCGCGAAAAACTGTTTTTT	CAISESGRGREKLFF
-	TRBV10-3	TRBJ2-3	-	TGTGCCATCACAGGCCAAGTCACAGATACGCAGTATTTT	CAITGQVTDTQYF
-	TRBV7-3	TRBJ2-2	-	TGTGCCAGCAGCTTCTCGCCTACGAACACCGGGGAGCTGTTTTTT	CASSFSPTNTGELFF